In this sample, the clone carrying this T cell receptor beta chain turned up a few times. Its target is unknown. This specimen belongs to a study of cytomegalovirus exposure and HLA in healthy donors. Across the whole study: In a previous analysis, 100 million to 140 million unique TCR beta sequences were found from some 200 million T cells.

Study-wide findings and caveats: Rates of TCR association differed by HLA locus in a later analysis, with DRB1 highest and HLA-C lowest.

A multiplex PCR was run with 60 Vbeta primers and 13 Jbeta primers. The data were produced by immunoSEQ multiplex PCR, yet TCRdb's version contains in-frame clones alone and is incomplete. The sample comprises 120,000 to 150,000 clones, roughly a tenth of which are singletons, and about 1.7% rests with the top ten. Sequencing was performed on PBMCs. This clonotype was obtained from a male donor in good health and CMV-seronegative.

The CDR3 reads CASSSTPRTGYEQYF. DNA of the CDR3: TGTGCCAGCAGTTCAACCCCCCGGACAGGGTACGAGCAGTACTTC. The chain combines TRBV28 with TRBJ2-7; TRBD1 matches at 8 bases. The CDR3 extends over 15 amino acids. With 4 bases clipped from V and 4 bases from J, the junction kept 9 bases outside the gene matches. Germline loops: CDR1 MDHEN, CDR2 SYDVKM.